This T cell receptor (beta chain) was profiled in a study of CD4 T cells in relation to SARS-CoV-2 and coronaviruses. About the research overall: The HLA restriction of the shared crossreactive spike epitopes was mapped. Study-level findings and limits: About 65% of donors had memory CD4+ clonotypes crossrecognizing SARS-CoV-2 and common cold coronavirus spike. Memory recall responses, not primary responses primed in culture, are what the assay detects.

Worth noting for this clone: Antigen: not known.

Deep TCR-beta sequencing used DNA from uncultured naive and memory CD4+ T cells. Repertoires were generated with immunoSEQ multiplex PCR, while TCRdb's copy carries only in-frame clones and drops some. Of about 64,000 clones listed, about 95% are singletons. Before the COVID-19 pandemic, during about 2011-2019, CD4+ T cells were taken from unexposed donors. The germline gives CDR1 SGHTA, CDR2 FQGTGA. V shed 5 bases and J 8 bases; nucleotides not matched to a gene: 9. This CDR3 comprises 15 residues. The sequence derives from a human donor in good health. The specimen was naive CD4+ T cells from PBMCs. The subset here: naive CD4+ T cells isolated by negative enrichment. The V and J genes are TRBV7-3 and TRBJ1-3, with TRBD1 matching over 10 bases. For the CDR3, the DNA is TGTGCCAGCAGCCCAGGGACAGGGGCCCCTCACACCATATATTTT. Residues: CASSPGTGAPHTIYF. Variable domain in full (rest from reference TRBV7-3 and TRBJ1-3): GAGVSQTPSNKVTEKGKYVELRCDPISGHTALYWYRQSLGQGPEFLIYFQGTGAADDSGLPNDRFFAVRPEGSVSTLKIQRTERGDSAVYLCASSPGTGAPHTIYFGEGSWLTVV.